A single T cell receptor (beta chain) is shown here with its context. Its antigen is unidentified. The CDR3 sequence is 16 residues long. From germline, CDR1 is PRHDT and CDR2 FYEKMQ (reference sequence). Trimming shortened V by 5 bases and J by 2 bases, and 18 bases separated the two germline ends. This specimen belongs to a study of shared clonotypes between healthy human individuals. On the study more broadly: Donors, aged 18 to 49, were a couple of women and three men.

The material for each subset, its genomic DNA, was split evenly across several immunoSEQ plates. This table comes from immunoSEQ multiplex PCR, and its TCRdb copy is limited to in-frame clones, with some not included. The table has about 680,000 clones, approximately 90% seen once. The study, taken as a whole, reports: Clonotypes which were not shared had lower generation probabilities than clonotypes that all four donors shared.

It was CD45RO-negative cells, positively selected for CCR7, that made up naive CD8 cells, with terminally differentiated effector memory CD45RA+ cells excluded. Sequencing used naive CD8+ T cells sorted from blood. The TCR sequence derives from a man aged 25-40 years in good health. The chain couples TRBV13 to TRBJ1-1, with D tentatively TRBD1 (6 bases). In DNA, the CDR3 is TGTGCCAGCAGCCAAGGGGGTTGGGGCCCAAACACTGAAGCTTTCTTT. Its protein is CASSQGGWGPNTEAFF.